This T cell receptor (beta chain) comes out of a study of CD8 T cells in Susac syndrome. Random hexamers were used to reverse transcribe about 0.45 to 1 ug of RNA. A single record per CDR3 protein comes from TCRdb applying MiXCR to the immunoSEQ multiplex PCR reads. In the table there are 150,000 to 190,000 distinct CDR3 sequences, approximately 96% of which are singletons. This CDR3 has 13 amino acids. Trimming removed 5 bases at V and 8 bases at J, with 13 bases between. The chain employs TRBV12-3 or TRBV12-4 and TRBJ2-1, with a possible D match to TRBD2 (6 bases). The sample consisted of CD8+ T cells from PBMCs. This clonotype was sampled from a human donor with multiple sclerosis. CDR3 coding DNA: TGTGCCAGCAGTACAGAGGACTATCATGAGCAGTTCTTC. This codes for CASSTEDYHEQFF.